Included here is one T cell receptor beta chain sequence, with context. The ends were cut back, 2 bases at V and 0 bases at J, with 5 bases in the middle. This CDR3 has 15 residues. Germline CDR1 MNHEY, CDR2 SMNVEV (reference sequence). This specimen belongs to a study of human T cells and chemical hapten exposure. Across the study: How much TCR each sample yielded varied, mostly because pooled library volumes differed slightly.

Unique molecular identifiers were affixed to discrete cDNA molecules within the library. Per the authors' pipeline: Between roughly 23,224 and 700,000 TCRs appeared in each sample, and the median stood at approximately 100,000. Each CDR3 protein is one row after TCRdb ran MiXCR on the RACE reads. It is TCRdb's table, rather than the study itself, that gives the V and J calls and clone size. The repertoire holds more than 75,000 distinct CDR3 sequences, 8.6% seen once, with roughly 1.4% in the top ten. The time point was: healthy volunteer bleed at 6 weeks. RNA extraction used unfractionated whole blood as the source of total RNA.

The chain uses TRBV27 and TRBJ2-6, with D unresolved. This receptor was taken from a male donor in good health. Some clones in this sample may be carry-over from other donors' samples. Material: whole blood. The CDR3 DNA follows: TGTGCCAGCAGTTTAAGGACCTCTGGGGCCAACGTCCTGACTTTC. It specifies CASSLRTSGANVLTF.